A single TCR beta chain is shown here with its context. This sample is drawn from a study of blood T cell repertoires in COVID-19. Per the study methods: Amplification of reference gene primers provided the estimated nucleated cell counts. Only in-frame clones appear in the TCRdb table, and some are missing; sequencing was by immunoSEQ multiplex PCR. That table is the source of V, J and clone size, and D and trimming were worked out from the DNA. The sample records some 70,000 clones, 70% to 75% being singletons. This CDR3 is 16 amino acids long. Germline CDR1 reads SGHVS; CDR2 reads FQNEAQ. V was clipped by 1 base and J by 2 bases; unmatched bases: 6.

V usage is TRBV7-8 and J usage is TRBJ2-7, with TRBD2 identical over 9 bases. Sequencing used peripheral blood. The sequence derives from a man aged 60-69 years with acute or convalescent COVID-19. In DNA, the CDR3 is TGTGCCAGCAGCTTAGGATCTAGCGGGAACGCCTACGAGCAGTACTTC. Its translation is CASSLGSSGNAYEQYF. The whole variable domain, filled in from reference TRBV7-8 and TRBJ2-7, reads GAGVSQSPRYKVAKRGQDVALRCDPISGHVSLFWYQQALGQGPEFLTYFQNEAQLDKSGLPSDRFFAERPEGSVSTLKIQRTQQEDSAVYLCASSLGSSGNAYEQYFGPGTRLTVT.